Described below is a single TCR beta chain sequence and its context. The germline CDR1 and CDR2 sequences are KGHSH and LQKENI. The CDR3 has 13 amino acids. V lost 3 bases to trimming and J lost 4 bases, with 10 bases between them. This sample was included in a study of OX40 agonist ivuxolimab in advanced cancers. Profiled with immunoSEQ multiplex PCR; TCRdb holds only in-frame clones, not every one. The sample has around 35,000 clones; about nine tenths are singletons. J is TRBJ2-7 and V is TRBV18, with a tentative D call TRBD2 (6 bases). The source of this sequence is an adult with an advanced solid tumor such as melanoma, head and neck, liver or kidney cancer. The sample in question was CD4+ or CD8+ T cells sorted from blood, obtained in a trial of the OX40 agonist ivuxolimab. CDR3 in DNA: TGTGCCAGCTCACCGCCGGGAGATTACGAGCAGTACTTC. Protein product: CASSPPGDYEQYF.